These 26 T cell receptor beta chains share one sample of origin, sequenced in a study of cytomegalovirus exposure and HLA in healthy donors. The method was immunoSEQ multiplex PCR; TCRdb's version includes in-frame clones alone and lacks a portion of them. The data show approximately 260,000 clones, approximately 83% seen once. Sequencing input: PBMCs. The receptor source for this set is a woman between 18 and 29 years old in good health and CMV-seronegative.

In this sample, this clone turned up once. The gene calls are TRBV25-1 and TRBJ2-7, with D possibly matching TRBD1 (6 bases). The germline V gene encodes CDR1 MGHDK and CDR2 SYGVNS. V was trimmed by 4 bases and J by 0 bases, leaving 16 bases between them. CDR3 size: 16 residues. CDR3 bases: TGTGCCAGCAGTGCCTCCTCCAGGACAGACTCCTACGAGCAGTACTTC. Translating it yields CASSASSRTDSYEQYF.

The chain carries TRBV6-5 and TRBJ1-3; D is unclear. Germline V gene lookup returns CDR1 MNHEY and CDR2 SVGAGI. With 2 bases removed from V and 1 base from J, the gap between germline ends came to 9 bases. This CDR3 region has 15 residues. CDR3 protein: CASSYGVGSGNTIYF. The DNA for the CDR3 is TGTGCCAGCAGTTACGGTGTCGGTTCTGGAAACACCATATATTTT.

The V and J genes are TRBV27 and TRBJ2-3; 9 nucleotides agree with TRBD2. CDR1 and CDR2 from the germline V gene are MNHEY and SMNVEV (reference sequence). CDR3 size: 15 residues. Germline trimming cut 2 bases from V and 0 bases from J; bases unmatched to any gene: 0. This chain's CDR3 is CASSLGTSSTDTQYF. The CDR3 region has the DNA TGTGCCAGCAGTTTAGGGACTAGCAGCACAGATACGCAGTATTTT.

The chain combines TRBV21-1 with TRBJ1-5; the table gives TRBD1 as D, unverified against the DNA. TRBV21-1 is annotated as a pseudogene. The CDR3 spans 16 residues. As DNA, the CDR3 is TGTGCCAGCAGCCGCCGGGACAGGGCTTTGGATCAGCCCCAGCATTTT. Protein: CASSRRDRALDQPQHF.

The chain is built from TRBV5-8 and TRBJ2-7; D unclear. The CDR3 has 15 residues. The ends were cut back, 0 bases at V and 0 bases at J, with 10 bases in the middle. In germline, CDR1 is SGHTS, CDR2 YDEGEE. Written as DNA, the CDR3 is TGTGCCAGCAGCTTGGCGCGCCTTAGCTCCTACGAGCAGTACTTC. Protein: CASSLARLSSYEQYF.

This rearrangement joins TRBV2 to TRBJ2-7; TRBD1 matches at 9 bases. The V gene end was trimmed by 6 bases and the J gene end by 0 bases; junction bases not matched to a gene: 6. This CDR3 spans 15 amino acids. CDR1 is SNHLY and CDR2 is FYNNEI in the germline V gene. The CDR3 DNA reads TGTGCCAGCAGAACACCGGGACAGGGCTCCTACGAGCAGTACTTC. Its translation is CASRTPGQGSYEQYF.

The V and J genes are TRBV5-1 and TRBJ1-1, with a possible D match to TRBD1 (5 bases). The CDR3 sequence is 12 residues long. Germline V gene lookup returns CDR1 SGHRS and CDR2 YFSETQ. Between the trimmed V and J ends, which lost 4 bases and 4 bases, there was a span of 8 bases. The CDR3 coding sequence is TGCGCCAGCAGCGCAGACAGCACTGAAGCTTTCTTT. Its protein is CASSADSTEAFF.

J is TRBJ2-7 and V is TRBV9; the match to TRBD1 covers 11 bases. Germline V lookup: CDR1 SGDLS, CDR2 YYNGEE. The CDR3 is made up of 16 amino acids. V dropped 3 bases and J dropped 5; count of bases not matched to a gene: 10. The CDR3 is CASSATGQGATNEQYF. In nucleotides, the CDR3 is TGTGCCAGCAGCGCCACAGGACAGGGGGCTACAAACGAGCAGTACTTC.

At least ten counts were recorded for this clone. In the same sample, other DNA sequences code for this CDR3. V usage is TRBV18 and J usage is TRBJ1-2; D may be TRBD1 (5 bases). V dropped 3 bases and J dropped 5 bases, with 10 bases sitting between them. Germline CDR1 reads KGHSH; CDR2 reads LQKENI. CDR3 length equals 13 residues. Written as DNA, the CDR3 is TGTGCCAGCTCACCCGACAGTAGGTATGGCTACACCTTC. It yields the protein CASSPDSRYGYTF.

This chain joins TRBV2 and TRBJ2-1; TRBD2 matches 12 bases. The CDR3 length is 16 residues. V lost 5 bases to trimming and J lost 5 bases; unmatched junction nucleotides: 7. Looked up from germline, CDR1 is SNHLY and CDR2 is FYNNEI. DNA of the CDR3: TGTGCCAGCAGTTCCAGACTAGCGGGAGTCCACAATGAGCAGTTCTTC. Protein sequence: CASSSRLAGVHNEQFF.

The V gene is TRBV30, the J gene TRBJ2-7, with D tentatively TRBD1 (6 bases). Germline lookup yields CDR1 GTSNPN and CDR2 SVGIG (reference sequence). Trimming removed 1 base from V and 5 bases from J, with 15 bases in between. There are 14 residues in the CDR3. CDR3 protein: CAWSAGRGVHEQYF. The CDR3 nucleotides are TGTGCCTGGAGTGCTGGCAGGGGCGTGCACGAGCAGTACTTC.

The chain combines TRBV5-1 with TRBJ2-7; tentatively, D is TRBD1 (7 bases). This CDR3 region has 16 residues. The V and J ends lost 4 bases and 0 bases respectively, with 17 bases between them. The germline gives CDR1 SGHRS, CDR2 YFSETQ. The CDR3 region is CASSPVGQGGSYEQYF. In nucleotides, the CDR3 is TGCGCCAGCAGCCCGGTAGGGCAGGGGGGCTCCTACGAGCAGTACTTC. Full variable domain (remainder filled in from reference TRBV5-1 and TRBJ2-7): KAGVTQTPRYLIKTRGQQVTLSCSPISGHRSVSWYQQTPGQGLQFLFEYFSETQRNKGNFPGRFSGRQFSNSRSEMNVSTLELGDSALYLCASSPVGQGGSYEQYFGPGTRLTVT.

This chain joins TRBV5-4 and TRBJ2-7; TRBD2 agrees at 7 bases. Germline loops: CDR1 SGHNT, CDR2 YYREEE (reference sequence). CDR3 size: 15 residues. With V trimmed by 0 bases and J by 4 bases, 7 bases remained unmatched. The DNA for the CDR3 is TGTGCCAGCAGCTTGGAGGCGGGAGCGGTATACGAGCAGTACTTC. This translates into CASSLEAGAVYEQYF.

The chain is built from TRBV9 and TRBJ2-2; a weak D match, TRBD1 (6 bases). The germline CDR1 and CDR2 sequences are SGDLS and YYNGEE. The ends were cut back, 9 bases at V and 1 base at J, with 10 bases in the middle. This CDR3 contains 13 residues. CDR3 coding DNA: TGTGCCACTTCGACAGGGAACACCGGGGAGCTGTTTTTT. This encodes CATSTGNTGELFF.

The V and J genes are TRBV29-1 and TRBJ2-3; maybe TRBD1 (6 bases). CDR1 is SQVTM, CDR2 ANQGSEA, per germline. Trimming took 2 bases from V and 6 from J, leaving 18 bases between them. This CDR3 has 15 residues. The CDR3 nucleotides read TGCAGCGTTGAACTCCCTAGAGGGGGTATGGATACGCAGTATTTT. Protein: CSVELPRGGMDTQYF.

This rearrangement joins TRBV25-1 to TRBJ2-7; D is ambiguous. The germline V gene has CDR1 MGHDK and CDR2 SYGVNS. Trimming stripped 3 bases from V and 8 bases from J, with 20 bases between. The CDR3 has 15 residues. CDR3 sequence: CASSDPAVVNRKQYF. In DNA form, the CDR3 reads TGTGCCAGCAGTGATCCGGCGGTGGTTAATAGGAAGCAGTACTTC.

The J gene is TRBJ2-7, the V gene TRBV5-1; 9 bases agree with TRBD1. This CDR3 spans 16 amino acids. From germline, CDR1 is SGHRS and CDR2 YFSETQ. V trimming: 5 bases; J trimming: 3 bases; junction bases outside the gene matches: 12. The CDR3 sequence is CASRSRTGVAGYEQYF. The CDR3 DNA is TGCGCCAGCAGGTCCCGGACAGGGGTAGCGGGCTACGAGCAGTACTTC.

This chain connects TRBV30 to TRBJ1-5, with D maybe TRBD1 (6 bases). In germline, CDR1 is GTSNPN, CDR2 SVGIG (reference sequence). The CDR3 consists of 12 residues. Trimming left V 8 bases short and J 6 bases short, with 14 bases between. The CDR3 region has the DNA TGTGCCAGCTCAGGGGAAGGTCAGCCCCAGCATTTT. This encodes CASSGEGQPQHF.

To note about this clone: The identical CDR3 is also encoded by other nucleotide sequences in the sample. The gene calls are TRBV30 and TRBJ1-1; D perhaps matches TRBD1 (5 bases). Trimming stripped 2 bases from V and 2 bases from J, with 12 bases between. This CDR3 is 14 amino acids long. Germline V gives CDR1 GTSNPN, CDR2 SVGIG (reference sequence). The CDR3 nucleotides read TGTGCCTGGAGTCCCACAGGTGTCAACACTGAAGCTTTCTTT. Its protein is CAWSPTGVNTEAFF.

CDR3 loop: CASSFRGVRQETQYF. In DNA, the CDR3 is TGTGCCAGCAGTTTCCGCGGTGTGCGGCAAGAGACCCAGTACTTC. This rearrangement joins TRBV28 to TRBJ2-5; D is ambiguous. Germline-derived CDR1 and CDR2 are MDHEN and SYDVKM. The CDR3 totals 15 residues. V gave up 3 bases and J gave up 2 bases, with 13 bases separating them. The variable domain in full, completed from reference TRBV28 and TRBJ2-5, reads DVKVTQSSRYLVKRTGEKVFLECVQDMDHENMFWYRQDPGLGLRLIYFSYDVKMKEKGDIPEGYSVSREKKERFSLILESASTNQTSMYLCASSFRGVRQETQYFGPGTRLLVL.

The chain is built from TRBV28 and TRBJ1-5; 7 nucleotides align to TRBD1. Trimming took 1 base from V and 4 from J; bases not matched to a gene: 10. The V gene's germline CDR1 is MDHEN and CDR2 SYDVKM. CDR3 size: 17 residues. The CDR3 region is CASSLFPTGEINQPQHF. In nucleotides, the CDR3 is TGTGCCAGCAGTTTATTTCCTACAGGGGAAATTAATCAGCCCCAGCATTTT.

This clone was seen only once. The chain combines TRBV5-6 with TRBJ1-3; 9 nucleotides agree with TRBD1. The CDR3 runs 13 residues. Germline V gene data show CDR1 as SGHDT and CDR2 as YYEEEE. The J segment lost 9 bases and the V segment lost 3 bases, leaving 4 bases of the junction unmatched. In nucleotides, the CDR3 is TGTGCCAGCAGCTCTGACAGGGGGTTCACCATATATTTT. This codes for CASSSDRGFTIYF.

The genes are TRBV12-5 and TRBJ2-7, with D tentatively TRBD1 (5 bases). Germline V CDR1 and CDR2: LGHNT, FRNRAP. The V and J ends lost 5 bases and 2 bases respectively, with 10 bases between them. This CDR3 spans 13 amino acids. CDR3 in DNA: TGTGCTAGTGGTGGGCAGGGTCCCTACGAGCAGTACTTC. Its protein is CASGGQGPYEQYF.

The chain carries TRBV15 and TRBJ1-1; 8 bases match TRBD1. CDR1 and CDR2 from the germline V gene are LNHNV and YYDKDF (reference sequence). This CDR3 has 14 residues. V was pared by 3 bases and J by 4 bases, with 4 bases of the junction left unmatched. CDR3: CATSRTRGLTEAFF. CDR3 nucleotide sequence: TGTGCCACCAGCAGGACCAGGGGGCTCACTGAAGCTTTCTTT.

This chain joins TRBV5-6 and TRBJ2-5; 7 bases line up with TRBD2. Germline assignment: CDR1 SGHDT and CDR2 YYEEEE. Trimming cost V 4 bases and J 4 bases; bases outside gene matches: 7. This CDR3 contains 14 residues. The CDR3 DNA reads TGTGCCAGCAGCCCGGGTGGCGGGGGAGAGACCCAGTACTTC. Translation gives CASSPGGGGETQYF.

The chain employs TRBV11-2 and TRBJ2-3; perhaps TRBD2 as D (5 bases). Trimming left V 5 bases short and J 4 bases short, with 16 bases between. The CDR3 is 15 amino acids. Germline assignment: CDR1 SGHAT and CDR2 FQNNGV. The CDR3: CASSPRARAADTQYF. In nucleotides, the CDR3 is TGTGCCAGCAGCCCCCGGGCGAGGGCGGCAGATACGCAGTATTTT.